Below are 6 T cell receptor beta chains sequenced from a single sample in a study of CD8 T cells in Susac syndrome. Reverse transcription used about 0.5 to 1 ug RNA and random hexamers. TCRdb processed the immunoSEQ multiplex PCR reads anew with MiXCR; each CDR3 protein has one entry. The profile covers under 200,000 distinct CDR3 sequences, with approximately 94% appearing a single time and roughly 0.11% taken by the ten largest. The source material was CD4+ T cells from PBMCs. The receptors derive from a human donor with Susac syndrome.

This rearrangement joins TRBV5-4 to TRBJ1-6, with 7 positions matching TRBD1. J gave up 8 bases and V 5 bases, and 4 bases lay outside the gene matches. This CDR3 has 13 amino acids. Per the germline V gene, CDR1 is SGHNT and CDR2 is YYREEE (reference sequence). Here the CDR3 DNA reads TGTGCCAGCAGAGGGGGCTTAGATTCACCCCTCCACTTT. As protein: CASRGGLDSPLHF.

The genes are TRBV29-1 and TRBJ2-1; D tentatively fits TRBD1 or TRBD2 (5 bases each). Trimming removed 4 bases from V and 4 bases from J, with 14 bases in between. Germline V gene sequence: CDR1 SQVTM, CDR2 ANQGSEA. The CDR3 runs 14 residues. The CDR3 DNA reads TGCAGCGTTGGTCAACTAGGGGCGTACAATGAGCAGTTCTTC. It is translated as CSVGQLGAYNEQFF.

The chain joins TRBV6-1 to TRBJ1-6; 7 bases match TRBD1. With 5 bases clipped from V and 4 bases from J, the junction kept 2 bases outside the gene matches. This CDR3 has 14 amino acids. Germline V gene lookup returns CDR1 MNHNS and CDR2 SASEGT. The CDR3 is CASSTGQYNSPLHF. In DNA, the CDR3 is TGTGCCAGCAGTACGGGACAGTATAATTCACCCCTCCACTTT.

The V gene is TRBV30, the J gene TRBJ2-7; 12 bases align to TRBD1. CDR1 is GTSNPN, CDR2 SVGIG, per germline (reference sequence). The CDR3 sequence is 16 residues long. With 3 bases clipped from V and 5 bases from J, the junction kept 11 bases outside the gene matches. The CDR3: CAWSATGTGGFHEQYF. The CDR3 coding sequence is TGTGCCTGGAGCGCGACTGGGACAGGGGGCTTCCACGAGCAGTACTTC.

This chain joins TRBV7-8 and TRBJ2-7, with D perhaps TRBD1 (5 bases). The V end lost 0 bases, the J end lost 1 base, and 10 bases lay between the germline ends. Germline V gene lookup returns CDR1 SGHVS and CDR2 FQNEAQ. CDR3 size: 15 residues. CDR3 amino acids: CASSLAGQVSYEQYF. In DNA form, the CDR3 reads TGTGCCAGCAGCTTAGCGGGGCAGGTTTCCTACGAGCAGTACTTC.

CDR3 nucleotide sequence: TGTGCCAGCAGCCCCCGGGCCCAAGAGACCCAGTACTTC. Its protein is CASSPRAQETQYF. The chain employs TRBV7-9 and TRBJ2-5; D gene unclear. V lost 5 bases and J lost 1, with 8 bases in between. Looked up from germline, CDR1 is SEHNR and CDR2 is FQNEAQ (reference sequence). CDR3 length equals 13 residues.